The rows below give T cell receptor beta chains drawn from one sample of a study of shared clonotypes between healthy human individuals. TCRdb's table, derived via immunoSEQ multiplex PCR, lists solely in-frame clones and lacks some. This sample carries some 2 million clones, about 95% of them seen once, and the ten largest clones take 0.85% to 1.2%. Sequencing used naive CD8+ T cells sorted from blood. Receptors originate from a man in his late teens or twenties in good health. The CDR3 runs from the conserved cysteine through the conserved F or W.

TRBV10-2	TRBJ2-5	CASSDEGRGQYF
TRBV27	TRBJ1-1	CASSSIMTGWGTEAFF
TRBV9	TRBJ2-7	CASSGTANYEQYF
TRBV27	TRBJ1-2	CASSPGGTVYGYTF
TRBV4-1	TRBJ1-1	CASSQGYLVGEAFF
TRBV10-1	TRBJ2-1	CASSDPSGGYNEQFF
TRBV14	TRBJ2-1	CASSPYVSGGLFINEQFF
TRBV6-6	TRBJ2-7	CASSSPPISEQYF
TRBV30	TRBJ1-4	CAWSVASTNEKLFF
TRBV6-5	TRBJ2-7	CASSYSTGGAEQYF
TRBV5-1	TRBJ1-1	CASSPYGTTWAEAFF
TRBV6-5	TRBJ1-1	CASTPRTATNTEAFF
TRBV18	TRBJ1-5	CASSPRGGEGNQPQHF
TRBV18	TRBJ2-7	CASSPPDGTYEQYF
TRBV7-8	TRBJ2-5	CASSFLSWGGNQETQYF
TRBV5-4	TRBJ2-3	CASSTLDTLTDTQYF
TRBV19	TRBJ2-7	CASRAGVSPHYEQYF
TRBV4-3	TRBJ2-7	CASSQGASGSYEQYF
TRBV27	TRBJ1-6	CASSPLEVFNSPLHF
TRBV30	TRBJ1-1	CASNGGRGNTEAFF
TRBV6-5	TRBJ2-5	CASSYSREGRETQYF
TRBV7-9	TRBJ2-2	CASSLAVSGSGELFF
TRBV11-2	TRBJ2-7	CASSSSGTYYEQYF
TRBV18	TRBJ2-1	CASSPPLLAELPYNEQFF
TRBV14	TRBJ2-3	CASSRSGADTQYF
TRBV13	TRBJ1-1	CASSPFDRGTEAFF
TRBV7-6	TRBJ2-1	CASSLSVEEHNEQFF
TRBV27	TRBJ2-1	CASSPLGTSGADEQFF
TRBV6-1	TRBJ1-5	CASSDWVGEGNQPQHF
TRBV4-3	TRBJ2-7	CASSPGQGRYEQYF
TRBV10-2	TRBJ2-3	CASSESGTSGYTDTQYF
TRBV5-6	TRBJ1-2	CASRKQGEANYGYTF
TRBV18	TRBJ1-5	CASSPIYSNQPQHF
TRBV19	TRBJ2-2	CASSIVYGTGELFF
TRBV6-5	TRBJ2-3	CASSYSSAGATDTQYF
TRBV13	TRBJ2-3	CASSPFGAGGSTDTQYF
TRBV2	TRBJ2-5	CASSELGGGATETQYF
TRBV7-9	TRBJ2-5	CASSRGTETQYF
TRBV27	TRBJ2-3	CASTQGGTTDTQYF
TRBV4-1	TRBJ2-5	CASSPDRLLAETQYF
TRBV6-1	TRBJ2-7	CASSITPTYEQYF
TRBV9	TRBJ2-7	CASSSTPGGSSYEQYF
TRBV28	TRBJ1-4	CASSYRGSNEKLFF
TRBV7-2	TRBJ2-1	CASSLANNEQFF
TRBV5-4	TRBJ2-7	CASSLLGQHYEQYF
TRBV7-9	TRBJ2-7	CASSSGGSDLF
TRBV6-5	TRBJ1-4	CASSKTGASNEKLFF
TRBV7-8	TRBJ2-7	CASSLASGGPSYEQYF
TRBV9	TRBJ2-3	CASSEGGRVDTQYF
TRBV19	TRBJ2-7	CASSAAWISAHEQYF
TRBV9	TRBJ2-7	CASSVGGADSYEQYF
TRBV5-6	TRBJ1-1	CASSGGVVEAENTEAFF
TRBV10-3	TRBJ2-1	CAISGGTSGASYNEQFF